Shown below are 9 T cell receptor beta chains from a single sample sequenced in a study of identical twins. TCRdb processed the 5' RACE reads anew with MiXCR; each CDR3 protein has one entry. The repertoire holds about 530,000 distinct CDR3 sequences, over 12% seen once, with roughly 0.46% in the top ten. A further study also used this sample, focusing on yellow fever vaccine responses in identical twins.

Source material: CD4+ T cells sorted from blood. These TCRs come from a woman aged 18-35 years in good health.

This clonotype was seen a handful of times. Compared with germline, one end of the junction differs, possibly owing to a read error. The chain uses TRBV12-3 or TRBV12-4 and TRBJ2-4; D gene uncertain. CDR3 length: 13 amino acids. This CDR3 reads CATSVGPKNIQYF. The CDR3 DNA is TGTGCCACCAGTGTGGGCCCCAAAAACATTCAGTACTTC.

This chain links TRBV10-3 with TRBJ1-3, with 10 nucleotides matching TRBD1. This CDR3 region has 16 residues. V shed 2 bases, J shed 4 bases, and the junction held 5 bases outside the gene matches. The germline CDR1 and CDR2 sequences are ENHRY and SYGVKD. CDR3 region: CAISETGTGAGNTIYF. The CDR3 region has the DNA TGTGCCATCAGTGAGACCGGGACAGGGGCCGGAAACACCATATATTTT.

This CDR3 reads CASSSRGGHISETQYF. CDR3 in DNA: TGTGCCAGCAGCTCCCGGGGGGGCCATATCTCCGAGACCCAGTACTTC. The V and J genes are TRBV11-1 and TRBJ2-5; 8 bases align to TRBD2. The CDR3 length is 16 residues. J was trimmed by 5 bases and V by 4 bases; bases with no gene match: 12. Germline V gene lookup returns CDR1 SGHAT and CDR2 FQDESV (reference sequence).

This clonotype was counted a few times. This chain links TRBV20-1 with TRBJ2-7, with a weak D call TRBD1 (6 bases). The CDR3 is made up of 13 amino acids. V was trimmed by 4 bases and J by 9 bases, leaving 19 bases between them. Germline V lookup: CDR1 DFQATT, CDR2 SNEGSKA (reference sequence). The DNA for the CDR3 is TGCAGTGCTATTAGACAGGACCCTACGCGGCAGTACGTC. It encodes CSAIRQDPTRQYV.

The gene calls are TRBV15 and TRBJ2-5; D is undetermined. Germline V CDR1 and CDR2: LNHNV, YYDKDF (reference sequence). V lost 3 bases and J 0 bases, leaving 2 bases between the germline ends. The CDR3 loop spans 12 amino acids. CDR3 loop: CATSSYQETQYF. The DNA for the CDR3 is TGTGCCACCAGCAGCTACCAAGAGACCCAGTACTTC.

This clonotype was seen a few times. The chain has TRBV11-2 and TRBJ2-7, with 9 bases lining up with TRBD1. The CDR3 length is 17 residues. J gave up 4 bases and V 5 bases, and 15 bases lay outside the gene matches. Germline V gene sequence: CDR1 SGHAT, CDR2 FQNNGV. The CDR3: CASSPGQGRSLGYEQYF. CDR3 bases: TGTGCCAGCAGCCCGGGACAGGGTAGGTCCCTTGGTTACGAGCAGTACTTC. Looking up the rest from reference TRBV11-2 and TRBJ2-7 gives the full variable domain: EAGVAQSPRYKIIEKRQSVAFWCNPISGHATLYWYQQILGQGPKLLIQFQNNGVVDDSQLPKDRFSAERLKGVDSTLKIQPAKLEDSAVYLCASSPGQGRSLGYEQYFGPGTRLTVT.

This clonotype was observed a few times. V is TRBV15 and J is TRBJ2-1; 8 nucleotides agree with TRBD2. The CDR3 is 18 residues long. The germline CDR1 and CDR2 sequences are LNHNV and YYDKDF (reference sequence). After removal of 5 bases from V and 4 bases from J, the junction contained 16 bases not matched to a gene. The CDR3 is CATSVPPGQRGSYNEQFF. The CDR3 DNA reads TGTGCCACCAGCGTCCCCCCGGGCCAGCGGGGGTCTTACAATGAGCAGTTCTTC. Variable domain in full (rest from reference TRBV15 and TRBJ2-1): DAMVIQNPRYQVTQFGKPVTLSCSQTLNHNVMYWYQQKSSQAPKLLFHYYDKDFNNEADTPDNFQSRRPNTSFCFLDIRSPGLGDTAMYLCATSVPPGQRGSYNEQFFGPGTRLTVL.

This clonotype was found many times. The chain joins TRBV12-3 or TRBV12-4 to TRBJ2-1; D is ambiguous. Trimming took off 1 base at V and 2 bases at J, with 12 bases between the two ends. This CDR3 is built from 16 residues. CDR3 amino acids: CASSLVLGTAYNEQFF. The DNA for the CDR3 is TGTGCCAGCAGTTTAGTCCTAGGAACAGCCTACAATGAGCAGTTCTTC.

The chain carries TRBV12-3 or TRBV12-4 and TRBJ2-3; D call uncertain. This CDR3 is built from 14 residues. V dropped 1 base and J dropped 6 bases, with 11 bases sitting between them. CDR3 in DNA: TGTGCCAGCAGTTTAGGGTTCGCCCGGGATACGCAGTATTTT. The encoded protein is CASSLGFARDTQYF.